The text below deals with one T cell receptor beta chain. Its cognate antigen is unknown. The sample is drawn from a study of cytomegalovirus exposure and HLA in healthy donors. Study-wide points: Earlier results showed most TCR beta V segments being productive about 90% or about 30% of the time. One later analysis reportedly identified an Asian-associated ancestry cluster that showed fewer N-insertions than the 666-donor mean.

Trimming took 4 bases from V and 13 from J; bases not matched to a gene: 17. CDR3 length: 15 residues. Germline CDR1 and CDR2: SGHNT and YYREEE (reference sequence). PCR was performed using 60 Vbeta and 13 Jbeta primers. Some clones are missing from TCRdb's copy, which holds only in-frame ones; the method was immunoSEQ multiplex PCR. The table for this sample gives about 150,000 clones. The J gene is TRBJ2-1, the V gene TRBV5-4; TRBD1 matches 7 bases. This TCR was sampled from a man aged 25-45 years in good health and CMV-seronegative. The sequenced sample was PBMCs. CDR3: CASSLLDRVALVQFF. The CDR3 nucleotides are TGTGCCAGCAGCCTCCTCGACAGGGTGGCACTGGTCCAGTTCTTC.